This T cell receptor beta chain originates from a study of technical replicates of blood from a handful of donors. Using immunoSEQ multiplex PCR, the repertoire was profiled, and TCRdb retains in-frame clones only, with some absent. The sample contains about 84,000 clones, around 97% of which appear only once. There are 15 residues in the CDR3. The V segment lost 4 bases and the J segment 2 bases; nucleotides outside the gene matches: 7. The germline V gene encodes CDR1 SEHNR and CDR2 FQNEAQ (reference sequence). The sequencing sample was made of T cells isolated from PBMCs. This TCR derives from a human donor in good health. V and J are TRBV7-9 and TRBJ2-7, with 8 bases lining up with TRBD1. In DNA form, the CDR3 reads TGTGCCAGCAGCTGGGCCGGGACAGGTCCCTACGAGCAGTACTTC. It codes for CASSWAGTGPYEQYF.